This T cell receptor (beta chain) was captured in a study of STAT5B mutations in CD4+ large granular lymphocyte leukemia. The germline V gene encodes CDR1 MNHEY and CDR2 SVGAGI. The CDR3 loop spans 15 amino acids. V was pared by 7 bases and J by 7 bases, with 10 bases of the junction left unmatched. The protocol was immunoSEQ multiplex PCR, while the TCRdb copy is restricted to in-frame clones and leaves out a portion. This sample has roughly 21,000 clones, with about 71% found just once. Sequenced input: CD4+ T cells from blood buffy coats. This TCR derives from a human donor in good health. The gene calls are TRBV6-5 and TRBJ2-1; 10 bases agree with TRBD2. The CDR3 DNA is TGTGCCAGCACCAAAGGACTAGCGGAGCAAAATGAGCAGTTCTTC. Protein sequence: CASTKGLAEQNEQFF.